The rows below give T cell receptor beta chains drawn from one sample of a study of early T cells in non-severe SARS-CoV-2 infection. TCRdb analysed the 5' RACE reads with MiXCR anew, one entry per CDR3 protein. This table has approximately 76,000 distinct CDR3 sequences, 11% to 15% appearing once. The sequenced sample consisted of whole blood. These receptors all come from an adult who was a healthcare worker with PCR-confirmed SARS-CoV-2 infection or an uninfected control (not recorded which). CDR3s include the opening cysteine and the closing phenylalanine or tryptophan. The order of the fields is clone size, D gene, J gene, V gene, CDR3 protein, CDR3 DNA. D genes are given only for firm matches. The size entry is marked missing in some rows and otherwise reads once, few, many or a size class.

abundance: NA
d_gene: TRBD1
j_gene: TRBJ2-4
v_gene: TRBV19
CDR3aa: CASSPGQGADIQYF
CDR3nt: TGTGCCAGTAGTCCCGGACAGGGGGCAGACATTCAGTACTTC

abundance: NA
d_gene: NA
j_gene: TRBJ2-3
v_gene: TRBV7-9
CDR3aa: CASTPTKDTQYF
CDR3nt: TGTGCCAGCACTCCGACGAAAGATACGCAGTATTTT

abundance: many
d_gene: TRBD1
j_gene: TRBJ2-3
v_gene: TRBV5-1
CDR3aa: CASRDSKGTDTQYF
CDR3nt: TGCGCCAGCCGGGACAGCAAAGGCACAGATACGCAGTATTTT

abundance: few
d_gene: NA
j_gene: TRBJ2-1
v_gene: TRBV5-1
CDR3aa: CASSFLNSYNEQFF
CDR3nt: TGCGCCAGCAGCTTTCTAAACTCCTACAATGAGCAGTTCTTC

abundance: many
d_gene: TRBD2
j_gene: TRBJ2-7
v_gene: TRBV4-1
CDR3aa: CASSQDLGVAGTHEQYF
CDR3nt: TGCGCCAGCAGCCAAGATTTAGGGGTAGCGGGTACCCACGAGCAGTACTTC

abundance: many
d_gene: TRBD2
j_gene: TRBJ2-3
v_gene: TRBV7-6
CDR3aa: CASGTSGASRGTQYF
CDR3nt: TGTGCCAGCGGGACTAGCGGGGCATCACGGGGTACGCAGTATTTT

abundance: few
d_gene: NA
j_gene: TRBJ2-1
v_gene: TRBV7-9
CDR3aa: CASSSGPSDEQFF
CDR3nt: TGTGCCAGCAGCTCCGGTCCCTCCGATGAGCAGTTCTTC

abundance: few
d_gene: NA
j_gene: TRBJ2-7
v_gene: TRBV2
CDR3aa: CASALQLSLTRGNSYEQYF
CDR3nt: TGTGCCAGCGCTCTGCAGCTCTCCTTAACACGGGGGAACTCCTACGAGCAGTACTTC

abundance: many
d_gene: NA
j_gene: TRBJ1-2
v_gene: TRBV5-1
CDR3aa: CASRLFGAGGGYGYTF
CDR3nt: TGCGCCAGCAGGCTGTTTGGGGCCGGAGGAGGCTATGGCTACACCTTC

abundance: many
d_gene: NA
j_gene: TRBJ1-2
v_gene: TRBV7-9
CDR3aa: CASSLVPENYGYTF
CDR3nt: TGTGCCAGCAGCTTAGTGCCAGAGAACTATGGCTACACCTTC

abundance: NA
d_gene: NA
j_gene: TRBJ2-1
v_gene: TRBV5-1
CDR3aa: CANPPSFRGGSPRYEQFF
CDR3nt: TGCGCCAACCCTCCGTCCTTCAGGGGGGGGTCCCCCCGCTACGAGCAGTTCTTC

abundance: few
d_gene: TRBD1
j_gene: TRBJ1-2
v_gene: TRBV19
CDR3aa: CASSTGGHGYTF
CDR3nt: TGTGCCAGTAGTACAGGGGGCCACGGCTACACCTTC

abundance: many
d_gene: NA
j_gene: TRBJ2-2
v_gene: TRBV3-1
CDR3aa: CASSPGKGELFF
CDR3nt: TGTGCCAGCAGCCCGGGCAAAGGGGAGCTGTTTTTT

abundance: few
d_gene: NA
j_gene: TRBJ1-1
v_gene: TRBV27
CDR3aa: CASRTGMNTEAFF
CDR3nt: TGTGCCAGCAGGACAGGTATGAACACTGAAGCTTTCTTT

abundance: few
d_gene: TRBD1
j_gene: TRBJ2-7
v_gene: TRBV30
CDR3aa: CAWSGTGYEQYF
CDR3nt: TGTGCCTGGAGTGGGACAGGGTACGAGCAGTACTTC

abundance: few
d_gene: TRBD2
j_gene: TRBJ2-3
v_gene: TRBV6-1
CDR3aa: CASSERATSGGSTDTQYF
CDR3nt: TGTGCCAGCAGTGAAAGGGCGACTAGCGGGGGATCTACAGATACGCAGTATTTT

abundance: many
d_gene: NA
j_gene: TRBJ2-2
v_gene: TRBV2
CDR3aa: CASKGTLTGELFF
CDR3nt: TGTGCCAGTAAGGGGACCCTCACCGGGGAGCTGTTTTTT

abundance: many
d_gene: NA
j_gene: TRBJ1-2
v_gene: TRBV5-1
CDR3aa: CASSLNVGQAYGYTF
CDR3nt: TGCGCCAGCAGCTTGAACGTAGGCCAGGCCTATGGCTACACCTTC

abundance: many
d_gene: TRBD1
j_gene: TRBJ1-5
v_gene: TRBV9
CDR3aa: CASSSGTGNQPQHF
CDR3nt: TGTGCCAGCAGCTCGGGGACAGGTAATCAGCCCCAGCATTTT

abundance: many
d_gene: NA
j_gene: TRBJ1-1
v_gene: TRBV2
CDR3aa: CASSAQGGLMNTEAFF
CDR3nt: TGTGCCAGCAGTGCGCAGGGCGGATTGATGAACACTGAAGCTTTCTTT

abundance: many
d_gene: TRBD2
j_gene: TRBJ2-1
v_gene: TRBV3-1
CDR3aa: CASSVPGLADEQFF
CDR3nt: TGTGCCAGCAGCGTTCCGGGACTAGCCGATGAGCAGTTCTTC

abundance: few
d_gene: NA
j_gene: TRBJ2-5
v_gene: TRBV10-1
CDR3aa: CASNRDQETQYF
CDR3nt: TGCGCCAGCAACAGGGACCAAGAGACCCAGTACTTC

abundance: few
d_gene: NA
j_gene: TRBJ2-2
v_gene: TRBV14
CDR3aa: CASSQERTGSPGELFF
CDR3nt: TGTGCCAGCAGCCAAGAACGAACAGGGAGCCCCGGGGAGCTGTTTTTT

abundance: few
d_gene: NA
j_gene: TRBJ2-3
v_gene: TRBV4-1
CDR3aa: CASSLVMAPGDTQYF
CDR3nt: TGCGCCAGCAGCCTTGTAATGGCCCCGGGGGATACGCAGTATTTT

abundance: NA
d_gene: NA
j_gene: TRBJ2-2
v_gene: TRBV24-1
CDR3aa: CATSELGTGELFF
CDR3nt: TGTGCCACCAGTGAGCTGGGCACCGGGGAGCTGTTTTTT

abundance: many
d_gene: NA
j_gene: TRBJ1-5
v_gene: TRBV2
CDR3aa: CASRAGPPGQPQHF
CDR3nt: TGTGCCAGCAGGGCGGGCCCCCCTGGGCAGCCCCAGCATTTT

abundance: few
d_gene: TRBD2
j_gene: TRBJ2-1
v_gene: TRBV7-2
CDR3aa: CASSYSGGAINEQFF
CDR3nt: TGTGCCAGCAGCTATAGCGGGGGGGCTATCAATGAGCAGTTCTTC

abundance: NA
d_gene: NA
j_gene: TRBJ2-7
v_gene: TRBV29-1
CDR3aa: CSVSVNYEQYF
CDR3nt: TGCAGCGTTAGTGTTAATTACGAGCAGTACTTC

abundance: NA
d_gene: NA
j_gene: TRBJ2-7
v_gene: TRBV11-2
CDR3aa: CASSPTVTYEQYF
CDR3nt: TGTGCCAGCAGCCCAACCGTTACCTACGAGCAGTACTTC

abundance: NA
d_gene: NA
j_gene: TRBJ2-7
v_gene: TRBV5-6
CDR3aa: CASSFRPSGSYEQYF
CDR3nt: TGTGCCAGCAGCTTTCGGCCAAGCGGATCCTACGAGCAGTACTTC